The rows below give T cell receptor beta chains drawn from one sample of a study of cytomegalovirus exposure and HLA in healthy donors. Produced via immunoSEQ multiplex PCR; TCRdb's table is partial and in-frame only. Of about 210,000 clones listed, 82% were seen once; the top ten hold approximately 6%. The sequenced sample consisted of PBMCs. These receptor sequences come from a man aged 35-49 years in good health and CMV-seropositive. CDR3s include the opening cysteine and the closing phenylalanine or tryptophan. A D gene is named only where the DNA matches it firmly. Clone size appears in some rows only: once, few, many, or a class for an expanded clone.

j_call | clone_size | v_call | d_call | cdr3_aa | cdr3_nt
TRBJ2-3 | NA | TRBV7-2 | NA | CASLRVGTRSTDTQYF | TGTGCCAGCCTAAGGGTCGGGACACGTAGCACAGATACGCAGTATTTT
TRBJ2-1 | NA | TRBV7-9 | TRBD1 | CSSSLPTGDGYNEQFF | TGTTCCAGCAGCTTACCTACAGGGGACGGATACAATGAGCAGTTCTTC
TRBJ2-7 | NA | TRBV5-6 | NA | CASSLGLAVPSYEQYF | TGTGCCAGCAGCTTGGGGCTAGCCGTACCTTCCTACGAGCAGTACTTC
TRBJ2-3 | NA | TRBV5-1 | TRBD2 | CASSRGLAVTDTQYF | TGCGCCAGCAGCAGGGGACTAGCGGTCACAGATACGCAGTATTTT
TRBJ1-1 | medium-sized | TRBV19 | TRBD1 | CASSIDRGNTEAFF | TGTGCCAGTAGTATCGACAGGGGAAACACTGAAGCTTTCTTT
TRBJ1-1 | few | TRBV11-2 | TRBD1 | CASRWGTALMNTEAFF | TGTGCCAGCAGGTGGGGGACAGCCTTAATGAACACTGAAGCTTTCTTT
TRBJ2-3 | NA | TRBV9 | NA | CASSVQGTDTQYF | TGTGCCAGCAGCGTGCAGGGTACAGATACGCAGTATTTT
TRBJ1-1 | few | TRBV6-5 | NA | CASSYTRNQGSTEAFF | TGTGCCAGCAGCTACACGCGTAACCAGGGGAGCACTGAAGCTTTCTTT
TRBJ1-2 | NA | TRBV7-9 | NA | CASSLKAGYGYTF | TGTGCCAGCAGCTTAAAGGCGGGCTATGGCTACACCTTC
TRBJ1-3 | few | TRBV19 | NA | CASKQSSGNTIYF | TGTGCCAGTAAACAGAGCTCTGGAAACACCATATATTTT
TRBJ1-1 | NA | TRBV25-1 | TRBD1 | CASSAPGTGGTEAFF | TGTGCCAGCAGTGCACCAGGGACAGGGGGGACTGAAGCTTTCTTT
TRBJ2-2 | NA | TRBV4-1 | TRBD1 | CASSQAPGTVQTGELFF | TGCGCCAGCAGCCAAGCCCCCGGGACAGTTCAAACCGGGGAGCTGTTTTTT
TRBJ2-1 | few | TRBV19 | TRBD2 | CASSRGTSGLDEQFF | TGTGCCAGTAGTCGGGGGACTAGCGGTTTGGATGAGCAGTTCTTC
TRBJ2-7 | NA | TRBV4-1 | TRBD1 | CASSLQQGAYEQYF | TGCGCCAGCAGCTTACAACAGGGGGCCTACGAGCAGTACTTC
TRBJ1-5 | NA | TRBV19 | NA | CASSIQGWEQPQHF | TGTGCCAGTAGTATTCAGGGCTGGGAACAGCCCCAGCATTTT
TRBJ1-1 | NA | TRBV19 | TRBD1 | CASSMRGLGNTEAFF | TGTGCCAGTAGTATGAGGGGGCTGGGGAACACTGAAGCTTTCTTT
TRBJ2-5 | NA | TRBV10-3 | NA | CAISWGQYQETQYF | TGTGCCATCAGCTGGGGCCAGTATCAAGAGACCCAGTACTTC
TRBJ2-7 | NA | TRBV19 | NA | CASSPRDTYEQYF | TGTGCCAGTAGTCCCCGGGACACCTACGAGCAGTACTTC
TRBJ2-1 | NA | TRBV29-1 | NA | CSVGLAGNEQFF | TGCAGCGTTGGTCTAGCAGGCAATGAGCAGTTCTTC
TRBJ1-6 | NA | TRBV6-5 | TRBD1 | CASSYSGQGAYSPLHF | TGTGCCAGCAGTTACTCGGGACAGGGGGCTTATTCACCCCTCCACTTT
TRBJ2-5 | NA | TRBV6-5 | NA | CASSYKRRESETQYF | TGTGCCAGCAGTTACAAAAGGAGGGAGTCGGAGACCCAGTACTTC
TRBJ2-1 | once | TRBV5-1 | NA | CASTLTREDEQFF | TGCGCCAGCACCCTTACTAGGGAAGATGAGCAGTTCTTC
TRBJ2-5 | once | TRBV7-7 | TRBD1 | CASSPGQQETQYF | TGTGCCAGCAGCCCGGGACAGCAAGAGACCCAGTACTTC
TRBJ1-1 | few | TRBV18 | NA | CASSPPRGNTEAFF | TGTGCCAGCTCACCACCCAGGGGGAACACTGAAGCTTTCTTT
TRBJ1-2 | few | TRBV7-3 | TRBD1 | CASSLRDRTSYTF | TGTGCCAGCAGCTTAAGGGACAGAACCAGCTACACCTTC
TRBJ2-2 | NA | TRBV10-1 | TRBD1 | CASSGQGTGELFF | TGCGCCAGCAGTGGACAGGGGACCGGGGAGCTGTTTTTT
TRBJ2-2 | NA | TRBV27 | TRBD1 | CASKVTQGAITGELFF | TGTGCCAGCAAAGTAACTCAGGGGGCGATAACCGGGGAGCTGTTTTTT
TRBJ2-7 | NA | TRBV11-1 | TRBD2 | CASSLRLAGVGEQYF | TGTGCCAGCAGCTTAAGGCTAGCGGGAGTAGGGGAGCAGTACTTC
TRBJ2-2 | NA | TRBV5-1 | NA | CASSPVDTGELFF | TGCGCCAGCAGTCCAGTCGACACCGGGGAGCTGTTTTTT
TRBJ1-2 | NA | TRBV6-1 | NA | CASSSQATSGYTF | TGTGCCAGCAGTTCCCAGGCGACGAGCGGCTACACCTTC
TRBJ2-4 | NA | TRBV5-1 | NA | CASSSSELAKNIQYF | TGCGCCAGCAGCTCGAGTGAACTAGCCAAAAACATTCAGTACTTC
TRBJ1-2 | NA | TRBV7-8 | NA | CASSLVQGVNYGYTF | TGTGCCAGCAGCTTGGTGCAGGGTGTGAACTATGGCTACACCTTC
TRBJ1-5 | NA | TRBV12-5 | TRBD1 | CASGLVLGQGDNQPQHF | TGTGCTAGTGGTTTGGTCCTGGGACAGGGGGACAATCAGCCCCAGCATTTT
TRBJ1-5 | NA | TRBV15 | NA | CATSRAVPLGNQPQHF | TGTGCCACCAGCAGAGCAGTGCCCCTAGGCAATCAGCCCCAGCATTTT
TRBJ2-3 | NA | TRBV6-5 | NA | CASTFSALGTQYF | TGTGCCAGCACTTTCAGCGCGTTGGGTACGCAGTATTTT
TRBJ1-5 | NA | TRBV6-1 | NA | CASILDQAGNQPQHF | TGTGCCAGCATCCTCGATCAGGCAGGCAATCAGCCCCAGCATTTT
TRBJ2-5 | NA | TRBV5-1 | NA | CASSPPDRNQETQYF | TGCGCCAGCAGCCCACCGGACAGAAACCAAGAGACCCAGTACTTC
TRBJ2-2 | NA | TRBV29-1 | NA | CSVGATGDTGELFF | TGCAGCGTTGGGGCTACGGGAGACACCGGGGAGCTGTTTTTT
TRBJ2-7 | NA | TRBV7-8 | NA | CASSLYSLSYEQYF | TGTGCCAGCAGCTTATACTCGCTCTCCTACGAGCAGTACTTC
TRBJ2-3 | once | TRBV29-1 | TRBD2 | CSVLRLAGGTDTQYF | TGCAGCGTCCTCCGACTAGCGGGGGGCACAGATACGCAGTATTTT
TRBJ1-5 | once | TRBV5-8 | NA | CASRSGGGNQPQHF | TGTGCCAGCAGGTCGGGGGGTGGCAATCAGCCCCAGCATTTT